The TCR beta chain described here comes from a study of T cells after yellow fever vaccination. About the research overall: SMART-Seq v4 Ultra Low Input served to prepare low-cell-number fractions. Findings and limits, study-wide: A large majority of primary-vaccination clones showed up again after the booster (under 98% CD4, around 90% CD8). Peaking faster, on day 5 versus 15, the secondary response was nonetheless weaker. Contaminants from the bulk population, in the form of abundant clonotypes, could be found in FACS-sorted repertoires.

This clonotype has just a few counts. Antigen specificity is unknown. From the 5' RACE reads, TCRdb called clonotypes with MiXCR, one entry per CDR3 protein. Of about 350,000 distinct CDR3 sequences in the sample, around 10% were seen once. V was pared by 4 bases and J by 4 bases, with 4 bases of the junction left unmatched. This CDR3 contains 13 residues. Germline CDR1 MDHEN, CDR2 SYDVKM. The TCR originated in a man younger than 35 who received the YFV17D yellow fever vaccine. The source was PBMCs, collected on the day of the first yellow fever vaccination. The chain has TRBV28 and TRBJ2-7, with TRBD2 matching 7 bases. CDR3 sequence (DNA): TGTGCCAGCAGTTCCCCGGGGGGTTACGAGCAGTACGTC. Protein: CASSSPGGYEQYV.